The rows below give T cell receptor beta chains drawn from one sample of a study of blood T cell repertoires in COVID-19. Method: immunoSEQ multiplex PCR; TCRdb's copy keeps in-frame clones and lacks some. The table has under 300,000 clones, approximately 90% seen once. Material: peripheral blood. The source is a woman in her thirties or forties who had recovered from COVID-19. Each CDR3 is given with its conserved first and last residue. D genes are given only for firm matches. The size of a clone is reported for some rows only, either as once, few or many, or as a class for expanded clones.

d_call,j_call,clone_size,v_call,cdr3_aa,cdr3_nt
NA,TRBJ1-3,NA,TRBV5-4,CATKAGTPSSGNTIYF,TGTGCCACCAAAGCGGGTACACCCTCCTCTGGAAACACCATATATTTT
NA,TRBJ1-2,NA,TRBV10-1,CASKGGGYTF,TGCGCCAGCAAGGGAGGGGGCTACACCTTC
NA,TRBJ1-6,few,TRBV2,CASRLFESPLHF,TGTGCCAGCAGACTATTTGAGTCACCCCTCCACTTT
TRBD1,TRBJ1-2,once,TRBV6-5,CASSPGQAPGYGYTF,TGTGCCAGCAGTCCGGGACAGGCCCCGGGGTATGGCTACACCTTC
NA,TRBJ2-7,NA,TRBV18,CASSPRAGERVYEQYF,TGTGCCAGCTCACCACGGGCAGGTGAGAGGGTCTACGAGCAGTACTTC
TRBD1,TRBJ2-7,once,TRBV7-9,CASSSWGQGVIGEQYF,TGTGCCAGCAGCTCATGGGGACAGGGGGTGATCGGCGAGCAGTACTTC
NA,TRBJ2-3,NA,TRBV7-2,CASSPPSTDTQYF,TGTGCCAGCAGCCCCCCTAGCACAGATACGCAGTATTTT
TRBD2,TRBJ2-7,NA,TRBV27,CASSFLSGSFLRYF,TGTGCCAGCAGTTTCCTAAGCGGGAGCTTCTTGCGGTACTTC
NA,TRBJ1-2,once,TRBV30,CAWRVGYGYTF,TGTGCCTGGCGGGTAGGCTATGGCTACACCTTC
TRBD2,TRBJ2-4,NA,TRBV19,CASRLAAGGIQYF,TGTGCCTCCCGGCTAGCGGCCGGTGGCATTCAGTACTTC
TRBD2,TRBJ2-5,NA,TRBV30,CAGNRRGGIQETQYF,TGTGCCGGGAACAGGCGGGGGGGGATACAAGAGACCCAGTACTTC
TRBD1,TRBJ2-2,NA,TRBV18,CASSPPRTGGIGELFF,TGTGCCAGCTCACCACCCCGGACAGGGGGGATCGGGGAGCTGTTTTTT
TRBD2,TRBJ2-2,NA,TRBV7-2,CASSPSGRGTGELFF,TGTGCCAGCAGCCCGAGCGGGAGGGGCACCGGGGAGCTGTTTTTT
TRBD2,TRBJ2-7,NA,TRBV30,CALAGGYEQYF,TGTGCCCTAGCGGGAGGGTACGAGCAGTACTTC
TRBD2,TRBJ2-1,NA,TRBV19,CASSSGRDYNEQFF,TGTGCCAGTAGTAGCGGGAGGGACTACAATGAGCAGTTCTTC
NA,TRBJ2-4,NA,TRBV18,CASSPASRAKNIQYF,TGTGCCAGCTCACCAGCTAGCAGAGCCAAAAACATTCAGTACTTC
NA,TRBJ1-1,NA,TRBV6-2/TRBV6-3,CASSGAGGPNTEAFF,TGTGCCAGCAGTGGGGCGGGAGGTCCGAACACTGAAGCTTTCTTT
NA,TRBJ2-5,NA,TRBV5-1,CASSLGGFQETQYF,TGCGCCAGCAGCTTGGGAGGATTCCAAGAGACCCAGTACTTC
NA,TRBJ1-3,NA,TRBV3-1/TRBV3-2,CASSQGQARGNTIYF,TGTGCCAGCAGCCAAGGGCAGGCCCGGGGAAACACCATATATTTT
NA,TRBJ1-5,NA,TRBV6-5,CASSPLQNQPQHF,TGTGCCAGCAGCCCCTTGCAGAATCAGCCCCAGCATTTT